This T cell receptor beta chain appears in the sequencing data of a study of CD4+ T cells in melanoma. Profiling relied on immunoSEQ multiplex PCR, and the TCRdb table lists in-frame clones only, not all of them. The sample lists around 100,000 clones; 92% were seen once. On this clone itself: Its specificity is unknown.

CDR3 size: 16 residues. The V gene's germline CDR1 is SGDLS and CDR2 YYNGEE. Trimming shortened V by 2 bases and J by 2 bases, and 14 bases separated the two germline ends. Study-level findings and limits: Reportedly, melanoma neoantigen-specific CD4+ T cells showed varied differentiation states. CD8+ T cell, macrophage and B cell function reportedly correlated with neoantigen-specific CD4+ T cells.

V and J are TRBV9 and TRBJ2-1, with a tentative D call TRBD2 (6 bases). This clonotype was obtained from a human donor with melanoma. Material: peripheral blood. CDR3 protein: CASSVLSGTPYNEQFF. CDR3 nucleotides: TGTGCCAGCAGCGTCCTTTCCGGGACTCCCTACAATGAGCAGTTCTTC.